The 7 T cell receptor beta chains reported below all come from one sample, sequenced in a study of T cell responses to AZD1222 COVID-19 vaccine. Profiling relied on immunoSEQ multiplex PCR, and the TCRdb table lists in-frame clones only, not all of them. Seen here are about 130,000 clones, roughly 90% observed once, and the top ten hold around 1.1%. Sample: peripheral blood, taken 28 days after the second AZD1222 dose. All receptors derive from an adult who received the AZD1222 COVID-19 vaccine.

The rearrangement links TRBV9 to TRBJ2-4; D is possibly TRBD1 (5 bases). Trimming stripped 0 bases from V and 8 bases from J, with 12 bases between. The CDR3 runs 14 residues. Germline values: CDR1 SGDLS, CDR2 YYNGEE. This CDR3 reads CASSVARQPDIQYF. For the CDR3, the DNA is TGTGCCAGCAGCGTAGCTCGACAGCCGGACATTCAGTACTTC.

Concerning this clone itself: A read error may produce the germline difference seen at one junction end. The CDR3 region has the DNA TGTGCCAGCAGTGCTGGCGCCGGGACACGGTATGACTACACCTTC. It encodes CASSAGAGTRYDYTF. The rearrangement uses TRBV25-1 and TRBJ1-2; a weak D match, TRBD1 (6 bases). The CDR3 length is 15 residues. Germline CDR1 and CDR2: MGHDK and SYGVNS.

V is TRBV19 and J is TRBJ1-2; TRBD1 matches 12 bases. Unmatched junction bases numbered 10, after V lost 6 bases and J lost 5 bases. CDR1 LNHDA and CDR2 SQIVND come from the germline V gene (reference sequence). The CDR3 covers 16 residues. CDR3 sequence: CASSRSRDRGRYGYTF. The CDR3 DNA follows: TGTGCCAGTAGCCGAAGCCGGGACAGGGGGCGGTATGGCTACACCTTC.

This clone is a singleton in its sample. The V gene is TRBV27, the J gene TRBJ1-5; 7 positions match TRBD1. Germline loops: CDR1 MNHEY, CDR2 SMNVEV (reference sequence). The CDR3 is made up of 13 amino acids. The V segment lost 6 bases and the J segment 6 bases; nucleotides outside the gene matches: 5. Here the CDR3 DNA reads TGTGCCAGCAGGGGGGGGACAGTTCAGCCCCAGCATTTT. It specifies CASRGGTVQPQHF.

V gene TRBV29-1 combines with J gene TRBJ2-3; D call uncertain. The germline CDR1 and CDR2 sequences are SQVTM and ANQGSEA. There are 11 residues in the CDR3. Trimming shortened V by 6 bases and J by 7 bases, and 11 bases separated the two germline ends. The CDR3 DNA follows: TGCAGCGTCGTCGGGCAGAATACGCAGTATTTT. This encodes CSVVGQNTQYF.

V is TRBV28 and J is TRBJ2-7; 8 positions agree with TRBD2. From germline, CDR1 is MDHEN and CDR2 SYDVKM. This CDR3 is built from 15 residues. Trimming at V came to 0 bases and at J to 5 bases, leaving 6 bases not matched to a gene. CDR3 protein: CASSLWREVVNEQYF. The CDR3 nucleotides are TGTGCCAGCAGTTTATGGCGGGAGGTGGTAAACGAGCAGTACTTC.

The chain uses TRBV19 and TRBJ1-5; TRBD1 is a possible D gene (5 bases). CDR3 length equals 13 residues. Trimming removed 5 bases from V and 5 bases from J, with 10 bases in between. Germline CDR1 is LNHDA and CDR2 is SQIVND (reference sequence). The DNA for the CDR3 is TGTGCCAGTAGTGGGGACGGGGATCAGCCCCAGCATTTT. This codes for CASSGDGDQPQHF.